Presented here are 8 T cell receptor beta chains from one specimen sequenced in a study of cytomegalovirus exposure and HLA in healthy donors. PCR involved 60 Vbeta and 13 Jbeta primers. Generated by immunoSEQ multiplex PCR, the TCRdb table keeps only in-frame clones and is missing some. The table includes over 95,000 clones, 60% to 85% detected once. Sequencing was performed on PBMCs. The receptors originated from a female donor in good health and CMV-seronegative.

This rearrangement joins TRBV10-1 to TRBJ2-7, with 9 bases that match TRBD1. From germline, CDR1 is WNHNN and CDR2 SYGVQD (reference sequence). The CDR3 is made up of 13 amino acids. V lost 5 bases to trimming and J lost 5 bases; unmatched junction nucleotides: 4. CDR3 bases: TGCGCCAGCAGTACGGGACAGGGCAACGAGCAGTACTTC. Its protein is CASSTGQGNEQYF.

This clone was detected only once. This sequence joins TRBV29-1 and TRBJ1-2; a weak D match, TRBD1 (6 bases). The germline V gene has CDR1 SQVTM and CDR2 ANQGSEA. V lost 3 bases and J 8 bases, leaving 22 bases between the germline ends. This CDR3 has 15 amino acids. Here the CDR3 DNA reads TGCAGCGTTGAGGGGGGGGCCGGGCGAATTAGGGGCTACACCTTC. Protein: CSVEGGAGRIRGYTF.

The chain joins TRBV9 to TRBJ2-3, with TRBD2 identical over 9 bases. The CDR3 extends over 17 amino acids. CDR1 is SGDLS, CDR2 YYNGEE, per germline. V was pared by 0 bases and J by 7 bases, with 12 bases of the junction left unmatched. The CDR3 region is CASSVDPRGGVLNTQYF. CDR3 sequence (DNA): TGTGCCAGCAGCGTAGACCCCCGCGGGGGGGTCCTGAATACGCAGTATTTT. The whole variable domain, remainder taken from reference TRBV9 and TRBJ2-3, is DSGVTQTPKHLITATGQRVTLRCSPRSGDLSVYWYQQSLDQGLQFLIQYYNGEERAKGNILERFSAQQFPDLHSELNLSSLELGDSALYFCASSVDPRGGVLNTQYFGPGTRLTVL.

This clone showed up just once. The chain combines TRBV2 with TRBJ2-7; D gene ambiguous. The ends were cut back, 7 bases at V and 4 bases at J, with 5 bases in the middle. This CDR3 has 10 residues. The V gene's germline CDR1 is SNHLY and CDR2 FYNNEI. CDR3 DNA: TGTGCCAGCAATCCTTACGAGCAGTACTTC. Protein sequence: CASNPYEQYF.

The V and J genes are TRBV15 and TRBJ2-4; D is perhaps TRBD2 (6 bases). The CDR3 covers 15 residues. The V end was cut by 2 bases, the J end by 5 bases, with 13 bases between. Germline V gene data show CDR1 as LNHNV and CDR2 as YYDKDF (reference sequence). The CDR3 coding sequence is TGTGCCACCAGCAGACGTAGCGGAAATCAAAACATTCAGTACTTC. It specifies CATSRRSGNQNIQYF.

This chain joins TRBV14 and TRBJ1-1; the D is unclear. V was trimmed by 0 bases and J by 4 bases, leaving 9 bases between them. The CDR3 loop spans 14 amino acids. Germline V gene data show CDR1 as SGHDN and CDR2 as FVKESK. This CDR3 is CASSQDERVTEAFF. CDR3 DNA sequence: TGTGCCAGCAGCCAAGACGAGCGGGTCACTGAAGCTTTCTTT.

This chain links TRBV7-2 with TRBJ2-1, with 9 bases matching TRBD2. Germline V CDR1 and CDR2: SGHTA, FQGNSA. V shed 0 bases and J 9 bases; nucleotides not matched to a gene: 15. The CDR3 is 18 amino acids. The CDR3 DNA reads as TGTGCCAGCAGCTTAGCGGCGGGGGGGCCCTGGATGCTGGCTGAGCAGTTCTTC. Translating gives CASSLAAGGPWMLAEQFF.

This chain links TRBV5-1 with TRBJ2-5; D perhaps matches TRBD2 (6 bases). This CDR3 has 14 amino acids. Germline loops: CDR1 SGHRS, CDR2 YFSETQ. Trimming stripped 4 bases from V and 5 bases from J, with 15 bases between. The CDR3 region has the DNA TGCGCCAGCAGCCCCGGGAGAGGGACCGAGACCCAGTACTTC. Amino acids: CASSPGRGTETQYF.